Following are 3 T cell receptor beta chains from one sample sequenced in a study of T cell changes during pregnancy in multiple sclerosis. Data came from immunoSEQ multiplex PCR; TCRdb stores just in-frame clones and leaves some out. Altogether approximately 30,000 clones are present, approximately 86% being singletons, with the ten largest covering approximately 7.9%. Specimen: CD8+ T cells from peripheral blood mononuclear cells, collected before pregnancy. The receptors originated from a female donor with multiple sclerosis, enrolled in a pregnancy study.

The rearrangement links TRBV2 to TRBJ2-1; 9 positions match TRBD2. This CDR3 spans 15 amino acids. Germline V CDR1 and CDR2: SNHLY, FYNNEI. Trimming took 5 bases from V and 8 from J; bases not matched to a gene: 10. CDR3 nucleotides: TGTGCCAGCAGTCCCCCCCCTAGCGGGGTGGATGAGCAGTTCTTC. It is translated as CASSPPPSGVDEQFF. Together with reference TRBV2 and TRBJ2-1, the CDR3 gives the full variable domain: EPEVTQTPSHQVTQMGQEVILRCVPISNHLYFYWYRQILGQKVEFLVSFYNNEISEKSEIFDDQFSVERPDGSNFTLKIRSTKLEDSAMYFCASSPPPSGVDEQFFGPGTRLTVL.

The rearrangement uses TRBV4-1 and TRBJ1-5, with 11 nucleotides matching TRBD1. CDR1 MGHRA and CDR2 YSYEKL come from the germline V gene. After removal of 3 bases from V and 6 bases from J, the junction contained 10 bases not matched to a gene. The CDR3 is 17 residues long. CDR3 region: CASSQVGTGGWSQPQHF. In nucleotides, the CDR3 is TGCGCCAGCAGCCAGGTAGGGACAGGGGGATGGAGTCAGCCCCAGCATTTT.

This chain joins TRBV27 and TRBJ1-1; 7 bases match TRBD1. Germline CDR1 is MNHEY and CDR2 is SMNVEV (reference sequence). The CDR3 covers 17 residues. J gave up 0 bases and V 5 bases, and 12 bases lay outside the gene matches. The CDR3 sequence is CASSLQIPTGMNTEAFF. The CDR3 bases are TGTGCCAGCAGTCTCCAGATCCCGACAGGGATGAACACTGAAGCTTTCTTT.